This T cell receptor (beta chain) was observed in a study of technical replicates of blood from a few donors. The assay was immunoSEQ multiplex PCR, and TCRdb's table has in-frame clones only and misses some. The sample lists 60,000 to 70,000 clones, 95% to 98% seen once, with over 0.15% in the top ten. The V gene lost 2 bases and the J gene lost 5 bases, with 13 bases spanning the gap. This CDR3 region has 14 residues. Per germline, CDR1 MGHRA and CDR2 YSYEKL. What was sequenced was T cells isolated from PBMCs. The sequence was collected from a human donor in good health. V is TRBV4-1 and J is TRBJ2-7, with a possible D match to TRBD1 (5 bases). The DNA for the CDR3 is TGCGCCAGCAGCCAACTCACTGGGGCGGACGAGCAGTACTTC. This encodes CASSQLTGADEQYF.